This entry lists 30 T cell receptor beta chains sequenced from one sample in a study of blood T cell repertoires in COVID-19. Here immunoSEQ multiplex PCR was the method, and the copy in TCRdb shows in-frame clones only, minus some. The sample has roughly 210,000 clones, about 85% seen once. Material: peripheral blood. Receptor source: an elderly woman with COVID-19, enrolled during active disease.

The V and J genes are TRBV2 and TRBJ2-1, with 12 nucleotides matching TRBD2. CDR3 length: 16 amino acids. J gave up 5 bases and V 6 bases, and 8 bases lay outside the gene matches. The germline CDR1 and CDR2 sequences are SNHLY and FYNNEI. The CDR3: CASRPWTSGDHNEQFF. The CDR3 bases are TGTGCCAGCAGACCATGGACTAGCGGGGACCACAATGAGCAGTTCTTC.

The chain is built from TRBV6-5 and TRBJ2-5; D ambiguous. Trimming pared 6 bases from V and 4 bases from J, leaving 9 bases between. Germline CDR1 reads MNHEY; CDR2 reads SVGAGI. The CDR3 runs 12 residues. CDR3 sequence: CASSRQRETQYF. The CDR3 DNA reads TGTGCCAGCAGCCGACAAAGAGAGACCCAGTACTTC.

The chain uses TRBV6-6 and TRBJ2-7, with D tentatively TRBD2 (5 bases). Germline V gives CDR1 MNHNY, CDR2 SVGAGI (reference sequence). Between the trimmed V and J ends, which lost 2 bases and 0 bases, there was a span of 11 bases. CDR3 length: 15 residues. CDR3 DNA: TGTGCCAGCAGTTACGGAGAGGGCCTCTCCTACGAGCAGTACGTC. Translation: CASSYGEGLSYEQYV.

The rearrangement joins TRBV5-4 to TRBJ2-7; D might be TRBD2 (5 bases). Trimming cost V 4 bases and J 3 bases, with 11 bases left between them. CDR1 is SGHNT and CDR2 is YYREEE in the germline V gene (reference sequence). The CDR3 consists of 13 residues. CDR3 in DNA: TGTGCCAGCAGCGTTAACGGGGTCTACGAGCAGTACGTC. Its protein is CASSVNGVYEQYV.

Only one count was recorded for this clone. The gene calls are TRBV19 and TRBJ1-3; 8 bases agree with TRBD1. The germline CDR1 and CDR2 sequences are LNHDA and SQIVND (reference sequence). The CDR3 has 16 residues. V shed 7 bases, J shed 0 bases, and the junction held 8 bases outside the gene matches. CDR3 bases: TGTGCCAGTACCACAACAGGGGGTTCCTCTGGAAACACCATATATTTT. Translated: CASTTTGGSSGNTIYF.

CDR3 nucleotide sequence: TGTGCCAGCAGCTTAGAACGGCGGGGTCAGCCCCAGCATTTT. Translation: CASSLERRGQPQHF. This rearrangement joins TRBV7-2 to TRBJ1-5; D is unclear. V lost 1 base and J 6 bases, leaving 10 bases between the germline ends. CDR3 length: 14 residues. Germline V gene data show CDR1 as SGHTA and CDR2 as FQGNSA. The variable domain in full, with the rest retrieved from reference TRBV7-2 and TRBJ1-5, is GAGVSQSPSNKVTEKGKDVELRCDPISGHTALYWYRQSLGQGLEFLIYFQGNSAPDKSGLPSDRFSAERTGGSVSTLTIQRTQQEDSAVYLCASSLERRGQPQHFGDGTRLSIL.

As for this clone: At one boundary the junction diverges from the germline segment, which might be a read error. The CDR3 loop reads CASSVGQINTEAFF. CDR3 coding DNA: TGTGCCAGCAGTGTAGGACAGATAAACACTGAAGCTTTCTTT. The chain recombines TRBV9 with TRBJ1-1, with D perhaps matching TRBD1 (6 bases). Germline assignment: CDR1 SGDLS and CDR2 YYNGEE. The CDR3 sequence is 14 residues long.

Here the CDR3 DNA reads TGTGCCAGCAGCTTTGGGGCGGAGACCCAGTACTTC. Residues: CASSFGAETQYF. V gene TRBV7-9 combines with J gene TRBJ2-5, with D possibly TRBD1 on 5 matching bases. V gave up 3 bases and J gave up 5 bases, with 7 bases separating them. From germline, CDR1 is SEHNR and CDR2 FQNEAQ (reference sequence). The CDR3 runs to 12 residues.

The V call is TRBV25-1, the J call TRBJ2-5, with TRBD2 identical over 7 bases. The CDR3 spans 15 residues. The V gene end was trimmed by 4 bases and the J gene end by 7 bases; junction bases not matched to a gene: 12. Germline V gene data show CDR1 as MGHDK and CDR2 as SYGVNS. The CDR3: CASSVNGGWLGTQYF. The CDR3 DNA follows: TGTGCCAGCAGTGTCAACGGGGGGTGGCTAGGGACCCAGTACTTC.

The genes are TRBV7-2 and TRBJ2-1; 10 nucleotides match TRBD2. With V trimmed by 2 bases and J by 7 bases, 5 bases remained unmatched. This CDR3 has 15 amino acids. Germline loops: CDR1 SGHTA, CDR2 FQGNSA. The CDR3 DNA is TGTGCCAGCAGCTTAAGCGGGGGGGCCCAGAATGAGCAGTTCTTC. It encodes CASSLSGGAQNEQFF.

The chain recombines TRBV5-1 with TRBJ1-1; 8 bases agree with TRBD1. Germline V gene lookup returns CDR1 SGHRS and CDR2 YFSETQ. The CDR3 length is 15 residues. Germline trimming cut 4 bases from V and 4 bases from J; bases unmatched to any gene: 9. The CDR3 loop reads CASSRGQGGGTEAFF. For the CDR3, the DNA is TGCGCCAGCAGCCGAGGACAGGGCGGGGGCACTGAAGCTTTCTTT.

This clone was counted a single time. The V gene is TRBV19, the J gene TRBJ1-5, with a possible D match to TRBD1 (6 bases). The CDR3 runs to 16 residues. The V and J ends lost 5 bases and 3 bases respectively, with 17 bases between them. The germline CDR1 and CDR2 sequences are LNHDA and SQIVND (reference sequence). The CDR3 reads CASSGGGGPPNQPQHF. In nucleotides, the CDR3 is TGTGCCAGTAGTGGGGGCGGGGGGCCCCCCAATCAGCCCCAGCATTTT.

This chain joins TRBV6-5 and TRBJ1-2; the D gene is possibly TRBD1 (6 bases). Per the germline V gene, CDR1 is MNHEY and CDR2 is SVGAGI. The V gene lost 5 bases and the J gene lost 6 bases, with 7 bases spanning the gap. This CDR3 region has 11 residues. Written as DNA, the CDR3 is TGTGCCAGCAGTCAGGGGAATGGCTACACCTTC. Translated: CASSQGNGYTF.

The chain joins TRBV28 to TRBJ1-4, with 7 bases identical to TRBD1. Germline values: CDR1 MDHEN, CDR2 SYDVKM. The CDR3 is 16 residues long. V lost 3 bases, J lost 1 base, and 5 bases stayed unmatched. CDR3 bases: TGTGCCAGCAGTTTCCCAGGGGGAGGAACTAATGAAAAACTGTTTTTT. This codes for CASSFPGGGTNEKLFF.

This sequence joins TRBV21-1 and TRBJ1-5. TRBV21-1 is a pseudogene locus. The CDR3 totals 16 residues. The chain's CDR3 is CASSFRGAGSNQPQHF. In nucleotides, the CDR3 is TGTGCCAGCAGTTTCCGAGGGGCGGGGAGTAATCAGCCCCAGCATTTT.

This chain uses TRBV19 with TRBJ1-5; the D is unclear. In germline, CDR1 is LNHDA, CDR2 SQIVND (reference sequence). V dropped 2 bases and J dropped 3 bases, with 8 bases sitting between them. The CDR3 covers 14 residues. CDR3 DNA sequence: TGTGCCAGTAGTATACTAGAAGCCAATCAGCCCCAGCATTTT. Its translation is CASSILEANQPQHF.

DNA for the CDR3: TGTGCCAGCACCTTCGACAGTACCTACGAGCAGTACGTC. Amino acids: CASTFDSTYEQYV. This chain joins TRBV6-5 and TRBJ2-7; D perhaps matches TRBD1 (5 bases). Germline loops: CDR1 MNHEY, CDR2 SVGAGI. V lost 7 bases, J lost 2 bases, and 12 bases lay in between. This CDR3 region has 13 residues.

This clone appeared once. The rearrangement joins TRBV29-1 to TRBJ1-1, with 10 nucleotides matching TRBD1. The germline gives CDR1 SQVTM, CDR2 ANQGSEA. This CDR3 has 16 amino acids. With V trimmed by 0 bases and J by 0 bases, 4 bases remained unmatched. The CDR3 loop reads CSVEDRGTGVNTEAFF. The CDR3 nucleotides read TGCAGCGTTGAAGATCGGGGGACAGGGGTGAACACTGAAGCTTTCTTT.

CDR3 nucleotides: TGTGCCATCAGTGGGACTAGACTAGAGGGGGGTGTATCAGATACGCAGTATTTT. It yields the protein CAISGTRLEGGVSDTQYF. The chain couples TRBV10-3 to TRBJ2-3; a possible D gene is TRBD2 (7 bases). The CDR3 extends over 18 amino acids. V was pared by 4 bases and J by 4 bases, with 24 bases between. Germline V gives CDR1 ENHRY, CDR2 SYGVKD.

The gene calls are TRBV9 and TRBJ1-2; possible D gene TRBD1, 5 bases. CDR3 length: 13 residues. Germline V gives CDR1 SGDLS, CDR2 YYNGEE. V gave up 0 bases and J gave up 5 bases, with 8 bases separating them. CDR3 protein: CASSVGTLYGYTF. The CDR3 DNA reads TGTGCCAGCAGCGTAGGGACACTTTATGGCTACACCTTC.

The chain employs TRBV7-2 and TRBJ1-5; D remains unclear. Per the germline V gene, CDR1 is SGHTA and CDR2 is FQGNSA. V was shortened by 6 bases and J by 2 bases, with 11 bases between the two germline ends. CDR3 length: 14 amino acids. The chain's CDR3 is CASRTRIGNQPQHF. The CDR3 bases are TGTGCCAGCAGGACACGTATCGGCAATCAGCCCCAGCATTTT.

This rearrangement joins TRBV29-1 to TRBJ2-2; D is unclear. Trimming left V 3 bases short and J 4 bases short, with 9 bases between. Germline lookup yields CDR1 SQVTM and CDR2 ANQGSEA. The CDR3 length is 13 residues. The CDR3 region is CSVDNSGTGELFF. DNA for the CDR3: TGCAGCGTTGATAACTCGGGCACCGGGGAGCTGTTTTTT.

This clone turned up a few times. The J gene is TRBJ2-6, the V gene TRBV6-5; 7 bases match TRBD2. CDR3 length: 14 amino acids. Germline CDR1 is MNHEY and CDR2 is SVGAGI. CDR3 bases: TGTGTGACCAGCGGGGACTCTGGGGCCAACGTCCTGACTTTC. Residues: CVTSGDSGANVLTF.

The rearrangement joins TRBV6-5 to TRBJ1-2, with 7 bases identical to TRBD1. The germline V gene encodes CDR1 MNHEY and CDR2 SVGAGI. V lost 7 bases and J lost 4; bases outside the gene matches: 3. CDR3 length: 12 amino acids. This CDR3 is CASTRDSYGYTF. The CDR3 region has the DNA TGTGCCAGCACCCGGGACAGCTATGGCTACACCTTC.

The V call is TRBV6-5, the J call TRBJ2-3, with TRBD2 as a possible D gene (6 bases). Trimming pared 5 bases from V and 1 base from J, leaving 10 bases between. The CDR3 totals 14 residues. In germline, CDR1 is MNHEY, CDR2 SVGAGI. CDR3 DNA: TGTGCCAGCAGTCCTGGCGGGGGCACAGATACGCAGTATTTT. The encoded protein is CASSPGGGTDTQYF.

This chain connects TRBV7-2 to TRBJ2-5, with 7 positions matching TRBD2. The germline gives CDR1 SGHTA, CDR2 FQGNSA. The V segment lost 4 bases and the J segment 6 bases; nucleotides outside the gene matches: 11. This CDR3 region has 15 residues. The CDR3 loop reads CASSSLVQRGQTQYF. Written as DNA, the CDR3 is TGTGCCAGCAGCTCCCTCGTCCAGCGGGGACAGACCCAGTACTTC.

The genes are TRBV5-1 and TRBJ2-1; 7 bases align to TRBD1. Germline V gene sequence: CDR1 SGHRS, CDR2 YFSETQ. The J segment lost 3 bases and the V segment lost 4 bases, leaving 7 bases of the junction unmatched. This CDR3 comprises 15 residues. The CDR3 loop is CASSPTGENYNEQFF. The CDR3 bases are TGCGCCAGCAGCCCAACAGGGGAGAACTACAATGAGCAGTTCTTC.

The chain links TRBV5-6 to TRBJ1-2; perhaps TRBD1 as D (6 bases). The CDR3 covers 12 residues. Trimming left V 4 bases short and J 5 bases short, with 9 bases between. The V gene's germline CDR1 is SGHDT and CDR2 YYEEEE. The CDR3 DNA sequence: TGTGCCAGCAGCCGGACAGAGTATGGCTACACCTTC. Its protein product is CASSRTEYGYTF.

CDR3 in DNA: TGTGCCATCAGGACCGGGACAGGGGCCTACGAGCAGTACTTC. The encoded protein is CAIRTGTGAYEQYF. This chain connects TRBV10-3 to TRBJ2-7; 10 bases are a match to TRBD1. In germline, CDR1 is ENHRY, CDR2 SYGVKD. The J segment lost 2 bases and the V segment lost 6 bases, leaving 4 bases of the junction unmatched. The CDR3 contains 14 residues.

V and J are TRBV28 and TRBJ2-1; 9 nucleotides align to TRBD2. There are 17 residues in the CDR3. Looked up from germline, CDR1 is MDHEN and CDR2 is SYDVKM. Unmatched junction bases numbered 8, after V lost 0 bases and J lost 5 bases. CDR3 protein: CASSLWTSGKVDNEQFF. CDR3 sequence (DNA): TGTGCCAGCAGTTTATGGACTAGCGGTAAAGTGGACAATGAGCAGTTCTTC.